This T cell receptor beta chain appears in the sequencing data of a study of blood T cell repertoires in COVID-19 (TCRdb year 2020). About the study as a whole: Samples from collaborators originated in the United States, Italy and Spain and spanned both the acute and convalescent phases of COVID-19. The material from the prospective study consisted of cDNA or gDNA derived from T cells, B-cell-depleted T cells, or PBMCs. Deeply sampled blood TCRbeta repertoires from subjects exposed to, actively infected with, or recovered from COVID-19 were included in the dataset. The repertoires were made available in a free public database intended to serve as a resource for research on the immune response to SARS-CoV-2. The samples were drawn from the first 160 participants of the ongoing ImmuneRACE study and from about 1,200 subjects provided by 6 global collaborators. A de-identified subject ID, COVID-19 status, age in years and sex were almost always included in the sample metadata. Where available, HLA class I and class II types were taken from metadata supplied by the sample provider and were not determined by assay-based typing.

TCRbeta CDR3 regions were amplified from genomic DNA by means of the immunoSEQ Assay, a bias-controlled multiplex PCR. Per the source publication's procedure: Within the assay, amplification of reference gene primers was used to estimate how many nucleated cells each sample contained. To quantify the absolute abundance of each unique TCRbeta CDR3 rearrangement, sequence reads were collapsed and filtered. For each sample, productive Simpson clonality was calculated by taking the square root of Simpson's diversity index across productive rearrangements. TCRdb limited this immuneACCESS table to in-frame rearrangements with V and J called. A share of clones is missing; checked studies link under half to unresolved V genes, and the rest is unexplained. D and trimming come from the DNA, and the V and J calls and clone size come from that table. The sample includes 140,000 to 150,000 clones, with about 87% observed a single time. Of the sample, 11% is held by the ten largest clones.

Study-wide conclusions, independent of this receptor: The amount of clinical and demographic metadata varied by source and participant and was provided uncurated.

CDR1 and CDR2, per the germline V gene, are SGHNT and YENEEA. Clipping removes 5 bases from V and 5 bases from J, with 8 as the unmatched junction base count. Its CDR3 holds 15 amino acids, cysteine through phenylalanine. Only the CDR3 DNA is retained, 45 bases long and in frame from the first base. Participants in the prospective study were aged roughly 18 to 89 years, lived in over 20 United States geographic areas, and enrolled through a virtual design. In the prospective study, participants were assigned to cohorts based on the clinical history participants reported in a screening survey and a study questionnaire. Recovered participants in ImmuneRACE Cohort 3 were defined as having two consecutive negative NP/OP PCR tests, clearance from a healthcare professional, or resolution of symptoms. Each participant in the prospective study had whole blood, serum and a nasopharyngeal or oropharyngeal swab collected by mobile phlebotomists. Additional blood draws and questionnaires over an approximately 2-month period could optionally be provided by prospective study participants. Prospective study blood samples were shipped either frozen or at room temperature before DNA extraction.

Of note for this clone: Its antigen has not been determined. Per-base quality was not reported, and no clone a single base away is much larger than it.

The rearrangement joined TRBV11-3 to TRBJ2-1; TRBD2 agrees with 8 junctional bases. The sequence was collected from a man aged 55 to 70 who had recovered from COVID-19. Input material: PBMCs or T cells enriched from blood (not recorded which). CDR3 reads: CASSRGGRQNNEQFF. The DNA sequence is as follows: TGTGCCAGCAGCCGGGGGGGACGACAAAACAATGAGCAGTTCTTC.